The clone carrying this T cell receptor (beta chain) was seen more than once but under ten times. Its antigen remains unidentified. Isolated RNA was reverse transcribed in full, so expressed TCRB transcripts were sequenced. The assay was immunoSEQ multiplex PCR, and TCRdb's table has in-frame clones only and misses some. The table lists under 150,000 clones, 6% to 7.5% of them singletons. It was via CD45RO/CCR7/CD25/CD127/CD95/CD27 that CD4+ naive, central memory, regulatory and stem cell-like memory cells were sorted. These data are taken from a study of beta chain features in type 1 diabetes. Germline V gives CDR1 SEHNR, CDR2 FQNEAQ (reference sequence). The junction had 2 bases not matched to a gene; V was cut back by 8 bases and J by 5 bases. The CDR3 is 11 residues long. The study's findings and limits: There was no resolution here of whether HLA type influences TCRB rearrangement. Across patients, naive, central memory and Treg TCRB repertoires exhibited apparently greater similarity than was observed across healthy donors.

The receptor was derived from a woman in her 30s in good health. This chain links TRBV7-9 with TRBJ2-5; 7 bases are a match to TRBD1. The sample taken for sequencing was central memory CD4+ T cells from blood. CDR3 DNA sequence: TGTGCCAGCGACAGGGCGGAGACCCAGTACTTC. Its protein is CASDRAETQYF.